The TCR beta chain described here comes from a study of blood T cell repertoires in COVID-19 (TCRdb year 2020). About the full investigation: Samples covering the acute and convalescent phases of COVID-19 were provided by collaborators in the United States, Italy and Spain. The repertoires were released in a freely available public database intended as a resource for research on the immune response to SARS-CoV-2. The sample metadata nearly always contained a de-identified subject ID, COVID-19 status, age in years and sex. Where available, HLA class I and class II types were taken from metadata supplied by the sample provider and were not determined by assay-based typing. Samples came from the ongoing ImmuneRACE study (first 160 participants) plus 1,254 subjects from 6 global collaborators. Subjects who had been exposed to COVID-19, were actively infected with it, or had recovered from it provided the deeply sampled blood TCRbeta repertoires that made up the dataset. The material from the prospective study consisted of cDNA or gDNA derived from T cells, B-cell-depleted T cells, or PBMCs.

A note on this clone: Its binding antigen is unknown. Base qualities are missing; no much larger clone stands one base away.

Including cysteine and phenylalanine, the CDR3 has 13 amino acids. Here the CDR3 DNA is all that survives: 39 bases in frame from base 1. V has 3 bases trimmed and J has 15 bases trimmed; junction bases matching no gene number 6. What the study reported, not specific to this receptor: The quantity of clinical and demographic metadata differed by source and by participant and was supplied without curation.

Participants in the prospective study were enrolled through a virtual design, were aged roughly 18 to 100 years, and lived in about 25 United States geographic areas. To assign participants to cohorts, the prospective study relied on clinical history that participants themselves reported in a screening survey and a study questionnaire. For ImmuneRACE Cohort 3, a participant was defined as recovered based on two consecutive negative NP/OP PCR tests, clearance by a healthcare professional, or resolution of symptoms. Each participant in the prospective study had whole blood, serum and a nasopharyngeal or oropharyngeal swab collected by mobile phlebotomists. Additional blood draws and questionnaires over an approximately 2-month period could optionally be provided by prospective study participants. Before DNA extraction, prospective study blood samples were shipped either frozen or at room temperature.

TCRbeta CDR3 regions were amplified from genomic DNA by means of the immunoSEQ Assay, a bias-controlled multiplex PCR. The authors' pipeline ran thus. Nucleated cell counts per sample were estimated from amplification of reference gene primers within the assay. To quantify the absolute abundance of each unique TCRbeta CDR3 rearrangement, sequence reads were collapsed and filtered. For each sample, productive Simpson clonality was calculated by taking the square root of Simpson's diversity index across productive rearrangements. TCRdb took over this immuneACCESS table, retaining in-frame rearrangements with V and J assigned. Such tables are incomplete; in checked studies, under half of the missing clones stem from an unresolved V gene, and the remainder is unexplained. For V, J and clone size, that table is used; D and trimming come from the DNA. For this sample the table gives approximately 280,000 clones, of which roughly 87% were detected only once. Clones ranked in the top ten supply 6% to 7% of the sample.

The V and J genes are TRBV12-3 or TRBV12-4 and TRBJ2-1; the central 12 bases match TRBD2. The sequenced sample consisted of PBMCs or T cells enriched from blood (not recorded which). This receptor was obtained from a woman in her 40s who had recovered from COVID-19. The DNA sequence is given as TGTGCCAGCAGTTTCGCTAGCGGGAGGGCCGGGTTCTTC. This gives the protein CASSFASGRAGFF.